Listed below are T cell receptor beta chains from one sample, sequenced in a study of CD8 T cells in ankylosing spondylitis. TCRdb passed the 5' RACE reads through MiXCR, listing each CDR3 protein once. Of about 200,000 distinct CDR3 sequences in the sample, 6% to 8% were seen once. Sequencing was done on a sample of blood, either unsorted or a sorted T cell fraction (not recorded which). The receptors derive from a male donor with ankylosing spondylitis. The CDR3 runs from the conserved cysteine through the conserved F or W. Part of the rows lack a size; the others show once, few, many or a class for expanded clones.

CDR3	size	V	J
CASKNRGPYGYTF	few	TRBV27	TRBJ1-2
CSARSVTYNTEAFF	many	TRBV20-1	TRBJ1-1
CASSFVRTSYEQYF	many	TRBV5-5	TRBJ2-7
CSARKVPGARGETQYF	few	TRBV20-1	TRBJ2-5
CSARDHQGYGEAFF	many	TRBV20-1	TRBJ1-1
CASSAPTRSDTQYF	many	TRBV14	TRBJ2-3
CASSMTGSSSGYTF	few	TRBV27	TRBJ1-2
CASRPGGGEQFF	many	TRBV7-9	TRBJ2-1
CASRGTGGNSPLHF	many	TRBV28	TRBJ1-6
CASSDLWDPQEGYTF	many	TRBV6-1	TRBJ1-2
CAISPGSTYEQYF	.	TRBV14	TRBJ2-7
CAIKGQGLAYGYTF	many	TRBV10-3	TRBJ1-2
CASRWGTGQPQHF	many	TRBV27	TRBJ1-5
CASSPSNIAGGYGYTF	few	TRBV18	TRBJ1-2
CASSLDGTEAFF	many	TRBV28	TRBJ1-1
CASRPLGQVFNEQFF	many	TRBV27	TRBJ2-1
CASSLAPGRLNEKLFF	.	TRBV5-1	TRBJ1-4
CSVRDRGDYEQYF	many	TRBV29-1	TRBJ2-7
CASSDDTFGSQHF	many	TRBV7-9	TRBJ1-5
CASLDSYEQYF	many	TRBV6-2/TRBV6-3	TRBJ2-7
CASTPGDTDTQYF	few	TRBV7-9	TRBJ2-3
CASRDGTGGKGNAEAFF	many	TRBV7-9	TRBJ1-1
CASSPLTGVDEKLFF	many	TRBV7-9	TRBJ1-4
CALSGDRVRGANVLTF	.	TRBV2	TRBJ2-6
CSARLAGHNEQFF	many	TRBV20-1	TRBJ2-1
CSHQGVGGELFF	few	TRBV29-1	TRBJ2-2
CSVDEGHRYEQYF	many	TRBV29-1	TRBJ2-7
CSARVDGAYGYTF	few	TRBV20-1	TRBJ1-2
CASSYAPLPNNEQFF	many	TRBV6-5	TRBJ2-1
CASSTPYAEDNEQFF	few	TRBV6-1	TRBJ2-1
CASSPTYLENLEQFF	many	TRBV7-9	TRBJ2-1
CSAPGGRSDTEAFF	few	TRBV20-1	TRBJ1-1
CASSLGTGSRPQHF	many	TRBV11-2	TRBJ1-5